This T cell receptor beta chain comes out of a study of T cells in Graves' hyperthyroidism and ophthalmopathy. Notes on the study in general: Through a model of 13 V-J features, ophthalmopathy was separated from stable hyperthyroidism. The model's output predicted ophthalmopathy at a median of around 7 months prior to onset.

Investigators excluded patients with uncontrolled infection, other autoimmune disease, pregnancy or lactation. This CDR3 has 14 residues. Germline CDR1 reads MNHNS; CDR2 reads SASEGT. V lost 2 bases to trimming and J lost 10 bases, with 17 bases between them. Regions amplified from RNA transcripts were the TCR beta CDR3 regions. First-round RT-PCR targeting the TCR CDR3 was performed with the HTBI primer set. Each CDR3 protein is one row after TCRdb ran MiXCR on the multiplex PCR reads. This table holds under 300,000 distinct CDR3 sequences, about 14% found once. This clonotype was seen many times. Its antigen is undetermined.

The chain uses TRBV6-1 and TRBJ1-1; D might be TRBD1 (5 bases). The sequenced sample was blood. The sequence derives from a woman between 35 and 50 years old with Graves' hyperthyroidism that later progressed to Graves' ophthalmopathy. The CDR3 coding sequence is TGTGCCAGCAGTGAATACCGGGGCGCGGAGGGAGCTTTCTTT. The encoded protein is CASSEYRGAEGAFF.